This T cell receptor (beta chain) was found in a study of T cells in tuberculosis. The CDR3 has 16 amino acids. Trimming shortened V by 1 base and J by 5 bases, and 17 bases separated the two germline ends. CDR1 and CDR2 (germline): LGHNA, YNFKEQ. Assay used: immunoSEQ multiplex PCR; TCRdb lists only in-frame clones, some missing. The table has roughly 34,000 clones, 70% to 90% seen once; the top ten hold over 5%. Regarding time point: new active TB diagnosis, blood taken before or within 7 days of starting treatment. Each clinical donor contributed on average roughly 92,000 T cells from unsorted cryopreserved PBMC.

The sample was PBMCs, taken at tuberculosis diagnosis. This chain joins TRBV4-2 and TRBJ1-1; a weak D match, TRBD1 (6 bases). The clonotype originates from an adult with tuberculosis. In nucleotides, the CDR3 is TGTGCCAGCAGCCAAGTTAAACGGACAGCGAAGACTGAAGCTTTCTTT. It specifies CASSQVKRTAKTEAFF.